Each of the 18 T cell receptor beta chains below was sequenced from the same sample in a study of patients and donors after allogeneic stem cell transplantation. From the RT-PCR reads, TCRdb called clonotypes with MiXCR, one entry per CDR3 protein. The data hold about 160,000 distinct CDR3 sequences, with 37% observed a single time. The sequenced sample was blood, either unsorted or a sorted T cell fraction (not recorded which). The receptor source for this set is a human donor who was either an allogeneic HSCT recipient or a stem cell or donor lymphocyte infusion donor (not recorded which). It is not recorded whose cells these are; they may come from a transplant donor.

This clonotype turned up a few times. The chain uses TRBV4-3 and TRBJ1-2; 10 positions agree with TRBD1. V dropped 5 bases and J dropped 5; count of bases not matched to a gene: 8. The CDR3 runs 15 residues. Germline V gene data show CDR1 as LGHNA and CDR2 as YSLEER. The CDR3 sequence: CASSGRQGARYGYTF. CDR3 coding DNA: TGCGCCAGCAGCGGACGACAGGGGGCAAGGTATGGCTACACCTTC.

The chain couples TRBV27 to TRBJ1-1; tentatively, D is TRBD1 (6 bases). V lost 9 bases, J lost 0 bases, and 8 bases lay in between. The CDR3 consists of 12 residues. Germline V gene lookup returns CDR1 MNHEY and CDR2 SMNVEV (reference sequence). The CDR3 is CASQGLNTEAFF. The CDR3 DNA sequence: TGTGCCAGTCAGGGGTTGAACACTGAAGCTTTCTTT.

The chain has TRBV27 and TRBJ2-1; D gene ambiguous. Germline V gives CDR1 MNHEY, CDR2 SMNVEV (reference sequence). CDR3 length: 14 residues. V dropped 7 bases and J dropped 5 bases, with 15 bases sitting between them. CDR3 protein: CASISATAHNEQFF. CDR3 sequence (DNA): TGTGCCAGCATCTCCGCAACGGCTCACAATGAGCAGTTCTTC.

The V gene is TRBV10-3, the J gene TRBJ2-7, with D possibly TRBD1 on 5 matching bases. Trimming took off 7 bases at V and 0 bases at J, with 10 bases between the two ends. The CDR3 runs to 13 residues. Germline CDR1 ENHRY, CDR2 SYGVKD. The CDR3 is CAIKQGHSYEQYV. The CDR3 DNA reads TGTGCCATCAAGCAGGGCCACTCCTACGAGCAGTACGTC.

The V gene is TRBV7-2, the J gene TRBJ2-2; D might be TRBD2 (5 bases). Trimming took off 1 base at V and 5 bases at J, with 14 bases between the two ends. Germline CDR1 reads SGHTA; CDR2 reads FQGNSA. The CDR3 extends over 16 amino acids. In nucleotides, the CDR3 is TGTGCCAGCAGCTTAGGGCGAGTCGGGGAAACCGGGGAGCTGTTTTTT. Protein product: CASSLGRVGETGELFF.

This sequence joins TRBV2 and TRBJ1-5, with D possibly TRBD1 on 6 matching bases. V was pared by 10 bases and J by 4 bases, with 11 bases between. The CDR3 loop spans 12 amino acids. Germline lookup yields CDR1 SNHLY and CDR2 FYNNEI. DNA of the CDR3: TGTGCCACGGCGGGGGCGAATCAGCCCCAGCATTTT. It is translated as CATAGANQPQHF.

The rearrangement uses TRBV6-1 and TRBJ2-1, with 7 bases matching TRBD2. Germline V gene data show CDR1 as MNHNS and CDR2 as SASEGT. The CDR3 totals 16 residues. The V gene end was trimmed by 4 bases and the J gene end by 4 bases; junction bases not matched to a gene: 10. CDR3 nucleotide sequence: TGTGCCAGCAGTGTTCTGAGCGGGACGCTTTACAATGAGCAGTTCTTC. It yields the protein CASSVLSGTLYNEQFF.

This sequence joins TRBV12-3 or TRBV12-4 and TRBJ2-7; no reliable D call. Trimming pared 6 bases from V and 3 bases from J, leaving 9 bases between. This CDR3 region has 12 residues. This CDR3 is CASSSIYYEQYF. The CDR3 region has the DNA TGTGCCAGCAGCTCTATTTACTACGAGCAGTACTTC.

V usage is TRBV9 and J usage is TRBJ2-1, with 9 bases fitting TRBD1. V gave up 5 bases and J gave up 5 bases; unmatched junction bases: 11. The CDR3 has 16 residues. Germline loops: CDR1 SGDLS, CDR2 YYNGEE. CDR3 bases: TGTGCCAGCAGTCTACCTCGGGACAGGGCCAACAATGAGCAGTTCTTC. It yields the protein CASSLPRDRANNEQFF. Drawing the rest from reference TRBV9 and TRBJ2-1, the complete variable domain is DSGVTQTPKHLITATGQRVTLRCSPRSGDLSVYWYQQSLDQGLQFLIQYYNGEERAKGNILERFSAQQFPDLHSELNLSSLELGDSALYFCASSLPRDRANNEQFFGPGTRLTVL.

The chain joins TRBV7-2 to TRBJ2-1; 8 positions agree with TRBD1. The CDR3 is made up of 15 amino acids. Germline CDR1 and CDR2: SGHTA and FQGNSA. The V and J ends lost 5 bases and 7 bases, in that order; junction bases with no gene match: 10. This CDR3 is CASSLDREVENEQFF. The CDR3 DNA reads as TGTGCCAGCAGCCTGGACAGGGAAGTGGAGAATGAGCAGTTCTTC.

This clonotype turned up a few times. The chain couples TRBV12-3 or TRBV12-4 to TRBJ1-4; D ambiguous. Trimming took 5 bases from V and 8 from J, leaving 15 bases between them. The CDR3 has 14 amino acids. The CDR3 DNA follows: TGTGCCAGCAGTAGCGGGAGGTGGATGGAAAAACTGTTTTTT. Amino acid sequence: CASSSGRWMEKLFF.

The chain is built from TRBV20-1 and TRBJ1-5; 11 nucleotides match TRBD1. The CDR3 spans 18 residues. The V and J ends lost 0 bases and 4 bases, in that order; junction bases with no gene match: 11. Germline CDR1 and CDR2: DFQATT and SNEGSKA (reference sequence). In DNA, the CDR3 is TGCAGTGCTAGAGATGGGTACGGACAGGGGGCTTTTAATCAGCCCCAGCATTTT. It specifies CSARDGYGQGAFNQPQHF.

This clonotype has just a few counts. CDR3 nucleotides: TGCAGCGTTGAAGAAGCGGGGGCAAGGAACACTGAAGCTTTCTTT. Translating it yields CSVEEAGARNTEAFF. The rearrangement joins TRBV29-1 to TRBJ1-1, with D perhaps TRBD1 (6 bases). The CDR3 totals 15 residues. The germline V gene encodes CDR1 SQVTM and CDR2 ANQGSEA. The V end was cut by 0 bases, the J end by 1 base, with 12 bases between.

CDR3 sequence reads: CASSRRGGTNEKLFF. The CDR3 DNA sequence: TGTGCCAGCAGTCGCAGGGGGGGGACTAATGAAAAACTGTTTTTT. This sequence joins TRBV28 and TRBJ1-4, with 7 positions matching TRBD1. J was trimmed by 2 bases and V by 5 bases; bases with no gene match: 5. Germline V gene sequence: CDR1 MDHEN, CDR2 SYDVKM. This CDR3 spans 15 amino acids.

This chain connects TRBV11-2 to TRBJ1-5; 7 bases fit TRBD1. CDR3 length equals 16 residues. Per germline, CDR1 SGHAT and CDR2 FQNNGV. Germline trimming cut 0 bases from V and 7 bases from J; bases unmatched to any gene: 9. The CDR3 protein is CASSLDQGGAGQPQHF. The CDR3 DNA is TGTGCCAGCAGCTTAGATCAAGGGGGCGCAGGCCAGCCCCAGCATTTT. Based on the CDR3 plus reference TRBV11-2 and TRBJ1-5, the full variable domain is EAGVAQSPRYKIIEKRQSVAFWCNPISGHATLYWYQQILGQGPKLLIQFQNNGVVDDSQLPKDRFSAERLKGVDSTLKIQPAKLEDSAVYLCASSLDQGGAGQPQHFGDGTRLSIL.

The rearrangement joins TRBV5-5 to TRBJ1-4; maybe TRBD1 (6 bases). Trimming took off 2 bases at V and 8 bases at J, with 22 bases between the two ends. This CDR3 region has 17 residues. The germline V gene encodes CDR1 SGHKS and CDR2 YYEKEE (reference sequence). CDR3 amino acids: CASSFPTDSARGEKLFF. DNA for the CDR3: TGTGCCAGCAGCTTTCCGACGGACAGCGCCCGGGGGGAAAAACTGTTTTTT.

In its sample, this clonotype was seen many times. The CDR3 region is CSVDRGTEAFF. CDR3 bases: TGCAGCGTTGACAGGGGAACTGAAGCTTTCTTT. V and J are TRBV29-1 and TRBJ1-1, with D possibly TRBD1 on 6 matching bases. Between the trimmed V and J ends, which lost 3 bases and 5 bases, there was a span of 7 bases. CDR1 SQVTM and CDR2 ANQGSEA come from the germline V gene. The CDR3 totals 11 residues.

The chain uses TRBV12-3 or TRBV12-4 and TRBJ1-2, with 9 bases aligning to TRBD1. Trimming cost V 0 bases and J 7 bases; bases outside gene matches: 0. The CDR3 is 13 residues long. Here the CDR3 reads CASSLADRGGYTF. CDR3 in DNA: TGTGCCAGCAGTTTAGCGGACAGGGGTGGCTACACCTTC.